Each of the 2 T cell receptor beta chains below was sequenced from the same sample in a study of blood T cell repertoires in COVID-19. The protocol was immunoSEQ multiplex PCR, while the TCRdb copy is restricted to in-frame clones and leaves out a portion. The profile covers 250,000 to 300,000 clones, with over 80% appearing a single time and 4.6% taken by the ten largest. The material sequenced was peripheral blood. The receptor set was obtained from a man aged 60 to 75 who had recovered from COVID-19.

This chain connects TRBV18 to TRBJ2-7, with D possibly being TRBD2 (6 bases). V lost 6 bases to trimming and J lost 2 bases, with 17 bases between them. The V gene's germline CDR1 is KGHSH and CDR2 LQKENI. The CDR3 contains 15 residues. The DNA for the CDR3 is TGTGCCAGCTCCTCGGCGGGGAACAAGCCCTACGAGCAGTACTTC. Protein: CASSSAGNKPYEQYF.

The rearrangement uses TRBV7-9 and TRBJ2-2; weak D call: TRBD2 (5 bases). Between the trimmed V and J ends, which lost 3 bases and 0 bases, there was a span of 8 bases. The CDR3 extends over 15 amino acids. CDR1 is SEHNR, CDR2 FQNEAQ, per germline (reference sequence). DNA for the CDR3: TGTGCCAGCAGCTTGAGCGGCTCGAACACCGGGGAGCTGTTTTTT. This translates into CASSLSGSNTGELFF. Full variable domain (remainder filled in from reference TRBV7-9 and TRBJ2-2): DTGVSQNPRHKITKRGQNVTFRCDPISEHNRLYWYRQTLGQGPEFLTYFQNEAQLEKSRLLSDRFSAERPKGSFSTLEIQRTEQGDSAMYLCASSLSGSNTGELFFGEGSRLTVL.